The rows below give T cell receptor beta chains drawn from one sample of a study of blood T cell repertoires in COVID-19. Libraries were prepared by immunoSEQ multiplex PCR; TCRdb keeps only in-frame clonotypes and omits some of them. The repertoire has hundreds of thousands of clones, about 87% of them found once; the top ten carry roughly 6.3%. The specimen sequenced was peripheral blood. The receptors shown here come from a woman between 25 and 40 years old with COVID-19, enrolled during active disease. Both conserved end residues are part of each CDR3. Each record gives: D gene, J gene, clone size, V gene, CDR3 protein, CDR3 DNA. The D gene is left open where the match is weak. Clone size is given for some rows only: seen once, a few or many times, or a class if the clone is expanded.

d_call: -
j_call: TRBJ2-3
clone_size: -
v_call: TRBV29-1
cdr3_aa: CSVVAAAADTQYF
cdr3_nt: TGCAGCGTTGTTGCGGCGGCCGCAGATACGCAGTATTTT

d_call: TRBD1
j_call: TRBJ2-1
clone_size: -
v_call: TRBV11-2
cdr3_aa: CASSSRDRRSYNEQFF
cdr3_nt: TGTGCCAGCAGCAGCCGGGACAGGCGGTCCTACAATGAGCAGTTCTTC

d_call: TRBD2
j_call: TRBJ2-1
clone_size: once
v_call: TRBV10-3
cdr3_aa: CAISEESGSSYNEQFF
cdr3_nt: TGTGCCATCAGTGAGGAAAGCGGGAGCTCCTACAATGAGCAGTTCTTC

d_call: -
j_call: TRBJ2-1
clone_size: -
v_call: TRBV3-1/TRBV3-2
cdr3_aa: CASSQEHFTYNEQFF
cdr3_nt: TGTGCCAGCAGCCAAGAGCACTTTACCTATAATGAGCAGTTCTTC

d_call: -
j_call: TRBJ1-1
clone_size: -
v_call: TRBV7-9
cdr3_aa: CASSLGGRAFF
cdr3_nt: TGTGCCAGCAGCTTAGGTGGTAGAGCTTTCTTT

d_call: -
j_call: TRBJ1-5
clone_size: once
v_call: TRBV10-1
cdr3_aa: CASSDDRLNQPQHF
cdr3_nt: TGCGCCAGCAGTGACGACAGGCTAAATCAGCCCCAGCATTTT

d_call: -
j_call: TRBJ1-4
clone_size: -
v_call: TRBV7-9
cdr3_aa: CASSYEGANEKLFF
cdr3_nt: TGTGCCAGCAGCTACGAGGGGGCTAATGAAAAACTGTTTTTT

d_call: -
j_call: TRBJ2-7
clone_size: few
v_call: TRBV11-3
cdr3_aa: CASSLDGQGPYEQYF
cdr3_nt: TGTGCCAGCAGCTTAGATGGGCAGGGTCCGTACGAGCAGTACTTC

d_call: -
j_call: TRBJ2-1
clone_size: once
v_call: TRBV10-3
cdr3_aa: CAISAQQRAYEQFF
cdr3_nt: TGTGCCATCAGTGCCCAGCAGCGGGCTTATGAGCAGTTCTTC

d_call: TRBD2
j_call: TRBJ2-1
clone_size: -
v_call: TRBV7-8
cdr3_aa: CASSLDGLAGSNEQFF
cdr3_nt: TGTGCCAGCAGCTTAGATGGACTAGCGGGGAGCAATGAGCAGTTCTTC

d_call: TRBD2
j_call: TRBJ2-3
clone_size: -
v_call: TRBV5-1
cdr3_aa: CASSWGRSAGGGTDTQYF
cdr3_nt: TGCGCCAGCAGCTGGGGAAGATCAGCGGGAGGGGGAACAGATACGCAGTATTTT

d_call: TRBD1
j_call: TRBJ1-2
clone_size: -
v_call: TRBV7-2
cdr3_aa: CASSPLGTGYGYTF
cdr3_nt: TGTGCCAGCAGCCCCCTTGGGACAGGGTATGGCTACACCTTC

d_call: TRBD1
j_call: TRBJ1-5
clone_size: -
v_call: TRBV6-2/TRBV6-3
cdr3_aa: CASSSRGQGDNQPQHF
cdr3_nt: TGTGCCAGCAGTTCCCGCGGACAGGGGGACAATCAGCCCCAGCATTTT

d_call: TRBD1
j_call: TRBJ2-5
clone_size: -
v_call: TRBV2
cdr3_aa: CASSDQGQYQETQYF
cdr3_nt: TGTGCCAGCAGTGACCAGGGACAGTACCAAGAGACCCAGTACTTC

d_call: -
j_call: TRBJ2-5
clone_size: -
v_call: TRBV5-6
cdr3_aa: CASSPLAEGETQYF
cdr3_nt: TGTGCCAGCAGCCCCCTGGCGGAAGGAGAGACCCAGTACTTC

d_call: -
j_call: TRBJ2-3
clone_size: -
v_call: TRBV24-1
cdr3_aa: CATKQGTTDTQYF
cdr3_nt: TGTGCCACCAAGCAGGGTACCACAGATACGCAGTATTTT

d_call: TRBD1
j_call: TRBJ1-1
clone_size: once
v_call: TRBV20-1
cdr3_aa: CSASDTGTGEAFF
cdr3_nt: TGCAGTGCTAGTGATACCGGGACAGGGGAAGCTTTCTTT

d_call: -
j_call: TRBJ1-5
clone_size: -
v_call: TRBV7-6
cdr3_aa: CASSSVSRAQTNQPQHF
cdr3_nt: TGTGCCAGCAGCTCAGTCAGCAGGGCCCAAACCAATCAGCCCCAGCATTTT

d_call: -
j_call: TRBJ1-1
clone_size: few
v_call: TRBV19
cdr3_aa: CASSTPGVSGAFF
cdr3_nt: TGTGCCAGTAGTACCCCCGGGGTTTCGGGAGCTTTCTTT

d_call: -
j_call: TRBJ2-1
clone_size: -
v_call: TRBV2
cdr3_aa: CASKGPGARSHEQFF
cdr3_nt: TGTGCCAGCAAGGGGCCGGGAGCGCGGTCCCATGAGCAGTTCTTC

d_call: TRBD2
j_call: TRBJ2-1
clone_size: few
v_call: TRBV27
cdr3_aa: CASKSGTSVRNEQFF
cdr3_nt: TGTGCCAGCAAGAGCGGGACTAGCGTTAGAAATGAGCAGTTCTTC

d_call: -
j_call: TRBJ2-1
clone_size: -
v_call: TRBV5-6
cdr3_aa: CASSSSKRTVYNEQFF
cdr3_nt: TGTGCCAGCAGCTCGTCTAAAAGGACAGTATACAATGAGCAGTTCTTC

d_call: TRBD2
j_call: TRBJ2-3
clone_size: -
v_call: TRBV5-1
cdr3_aa: CASSFLRETQYF
cdr3_nt: TGCGCCAGCAGCTTCCTGCGGGAGACGCAGTATTTT

d_call: -
j_call: TRBJ2-2
clone_size: -
v_call: TRBV2
cdr3_aa: CASRKETANTGELFF
cdr3_nt: TGTGCCAGCAGGAAGGAGACAGCAAACACCGGGGAGCTGTTTTTT

d_call: TRBD1
j_call: TRBJ2-5
clone_size: -
v_call: TRBV5-1
cdr3_aa: CASTITQGAQETQYF
cdr3_nt: TGCGCCAGCACCATAACACAGGGGGCACAGGAGACCCAGTACTTC

d_call: -
j_call: TRBJ1-1
clone_size: few
v_call: TRBV29-1
cdr3_aa: CSVSGRQNTEAFF
cdr3_nt: TGCAGCGTATCAGGGCGACAGAACACTGAAGCTTTCTTT

d_call: -
j_call: TRBJ2-2
clone_size: -
v_call: TRBV6-5
cdr3_aa: CASSYLRSTGELFF
cdr3_nt: TGTGCCAGCAGTTACTTGCGGTCCACCGGGGAGCTGTTTTTT

d_call: TRBD1
j_call: TRBJ2-3
clone_size: -
v_call: TRBV7-9
cdr3_aa: CASSSRDRLGSTQYF
cdr3_nt: TGTGCCAGCAGCTCCCGGGACAGGCTGGGTAGTACGCAGTATTTT

d_call: TRBD2
j_call: TRBJ2-1
clone_size: once
v_call: TRBV4-2
cdr3_aa: CASSRGTSGSREQFF
cdr3_nt: TGTGCCAGCAGCCGGGGGACTAGCGGGAGTAGGGAGCAGTTCTTC

d_call: TRBD2
j_call: TRBJ2-1
clone_size: -
v_call: TRBV4-3
cdr3_aa: CASSQGLAGEDNEQFF
cdr3_nt: TGCGCCAGCAGCCAAGGACTAGCGGGAGAGGACAATGAGCAGTTCTTC

d_call: -
j_call: TRBJ1-1
clone_size: -
v_call: TRBV6-5
cdr3_aa: CASRRTGNTEAFF
cdr3_nt: TGTGCCAGCAGGCGAACAGGGAACACTGAAGCTTTCTTT

d_call: TRBD1
j_call: TRBJ2-7
clone_size: -
v_call: TRBV29-1
cdr3_aa: CSVEATGVEQYF
cdr3_nt: TGCAGCGTTGAAGCGACAGGGGTCGAGCAGTACTTC

d_call: TRBD2
j_call: TRBJ2-1
clone_size: once
v_call: TRBV7-9
cdr3_aa: CASSLGEGGLAGGNNEQFF
cdr3_nt: TGTGCCAGCAGCCTTGGAGAAGGCGGACTAGCGGGAGGGAACAATGAGCAGTTCTTC

d_call: -
j_call: TRBJ1-1
clone_size: -
v_call: TRBV21-1
cdr3_aa: CASSKSQGECTEAFF
cdr3_nt: TGTGCCAGCAGCAAATCACAGGGGGAATGCACTGAAGCTTTCTTT

d_call: TRBD1
j_call: TRBJ1-4
clone_size: -
v_call: TRBV25-1
cdr3_aa: CASSHLGQASDEKLFF
cdr3_nt: TGTGCCAGCAGTCACCTCGGACAGGCTTCGGATGAAAAACTGTTTTTT

d_call: TRBD1
j_call: TRBJ2-1
clone_size: -
v_call: TRBV28
cdr3_aa: CASSVTGTGVYNEQFF
cdr3_nt: TGTGCCAGCAGCGTAACCGGGACAGGGGTCTACAATGAGCAGTTCTTC

d_call: -
j_call: TRBJ2-5
clone_size: -
v_call: TRBV11-3
cdr3_aa: CASSYRDNKFWDYLNF
cdr3_nt: TGTGCCAGCAGCTACCGGGACAACAAGTTTTGGGACTACCTAAACTTC

d_call: TRBD2
j_call: TRBJ2-3
clone_size: -
v_call: TRBV9
cdr3_aa: CASSALTSGGPGADTQYF
cdr3_nt: TGTGCCAGCAGCGCCCTGACTAGCGGGGGGCCCGGAGCAGATACGCAGTATTTT

d_call: -
j_call: TRBJ1-1
clone_size: -
v_call: TRBV4-3
cdr3_aa: CASSQEPGKDTEAFF
cdr3_nt: TGCGCCAGCAGCCAAGAGCCAGGAAAAGACACTGAAGCTTTCTTT

d_call: -
j_call: TRBJ2-3
clone_size: -
v_call: TRBV2
cdr3_aa: CASRRQVNTDTQYF
cdr3_nt: TGTGCCAGCAGACGGCAGGTGAACACAGATACGCAGTATTTT

d_call: TRBD2
j_call: TRBJ2-5
clone_size: -
v_call: TRBV14
cdr3_aa: CASSQGTTGLAGLQETQYF
cdr3_nt: TGTGCCAGCAGCCAAGGAACAACAGGACTAGCGGGGCTCCAAGAGACCCAGTACTTC

d_call: TRBD2
j_call: TRBJ2-7
clone_size: -
v_call: TRBV2
cdr3_aa: CASSVPSGGISSYEQYF
cdr3_nt: TGTGCCAGCAGTGTTCCTAGCGGGGGGATTAGCTCCTACGAGCAGTACTTC

d_call: -
j_call: TRBJ1-6
clone_size: -
v_call: TRBV3-1/TRBV3-2
cdr3_aa: CASSQEGGENSPLHF
cdr3_nt: TGTGCCAGCAGCCAAGAAGGGGGAGAAAATTCACCCCTCCACTTT

d_call: -
j_call: TRBJ2-3
clone_size: -
v_call: TRBV7-2
cdr3_aa: CASSTVAASTDTQYF
cdr3_nt: TGTGCCAGCAGCACGGTAGCGGCTAGCACAGATACGCAGTATTTT

d_call: TRBD2
j_call: TRBJ2-1
clone_size: -
v_call: TRBV18
cdr3_aa: CASSLETSGSLNEQFF
cdr3_nt: TGTGCCAGCTCACTTGAGACTAGCGGGAGTCTGAATGAGCAGTTCTTC

d_call: TRBD1
j_call: TRBJ2-1
clone_size: -
v_call: TRBV18
cdr3_aa: CASSPQDRATDNEQFF
cdr3_nt: TGTGCCAGCTCACCCCAGGACAGGGCGACGGACAATGAGCAGTTCTTC